A single sample is the source of the 21 T cell receptor beta chains below, sequenced in a study of identifying expanded T cells in peripheral blood. The table came from immunoSEQ multiplex PCR; TCRdb's copy has only in-frame clones and leaves some out. The data hold under 150,000 clones, with roughly 90% observed a single time. The sequencing sample was made of blood. These receptors came from a person between 18 and 75 years old in good health.

J is TRBJ2-2 and V is TRBV25-1, with unresolved D. Germline V gives CDR1 MGHDK, CDR2 SYGVNS. The CDR3 runs 14 residues. V was pared by 4 bases and J by 4 bases, with 10 bases between. Here the CDR3 DNA reads TGTGCCAGCAGTGCCTCGATCGCCACCGGGGAGCTGTTTTTT. This translates into CASSASIATGELFF.

V gene TRBV28 combines with J gene TRBJ2-4, with D unresolved. Trimming shortened V by 5 bases and J by 10 bases, and 12 bases separated the two germline ends. The CDR3 has 12 amino acids. Germline V gives CDR1 MDHEN, CDR2 SYDVKM. The CDR3 coding sequence is TGTGCCAGCAGTCCAGAGACGAGGATTCAGTACTTC. This sequence encodes CASSPETRIQYF.

CDR3 nucleotide sequence: TGTGCCAGCAGCCCCCAGGCGACTAGCGGTTATGAGCAGTTCTTC. Translation: CASSPQATSGYEQFF. V gene TRBV7-3 combines with J gene TRBJ2-1; the match to TRBD2 covers 9 bases. The V segment lost 5 bases and the J segment 8 bases; nucleotides outside the gene matches: 10. The CDR3 runs 15 residues. Germline CDR1 is SGHTA and CDR2 is FQGTGA. Variable domain in full (rest from reference TRBV7-3 and TRBJ2-1): GAGVSQTPSNKVTEKGKYVELRCDPISGHTALYWYRQSLGQGPEFLIYFQGTGAADDSGLPNDRFFAVRPEGSVSTLKIQRTERGDSAVYLCASSPQATSGYEQFFGPGTRLTVL.

The gene calls are TRBV6-5 and TRBJ1-6; maybe TRBD1 (5 bases). The CDR3 sequence is 14 residues long. CDR1 and CDR2 (germline): MNHEY, SVGAGI. Trimming stripped 7 bases from V and 6 bases from J, with 13 bases between. CDR3 coding DNA: TGTGCCAGCAACTCAGACAGCTCTAATTCACCCCTCCACTTT. It specifies CASNSDSSNSPLHF.

The V gene is TRBV7-2, the J gene TRBJ1-2; weak D call: TRBD1 (5 bases). The ends were cut back, 0 bases at V and 7 bases at J, with 9 bases in the middle. Germline V gene sequence: CDR1 SGHTA, CDR2 FQGNSA. The CDR3 has 13 residues. This CDR3 is CASSLAGQGGYTF. Here the CDR3 DNA reads TGTGCCAGCAGCTTAGCAGGGCAGGGTGGCTACACCTTC.

The V gene is TRBV7-3, the J gene TRBJ2-1; D is perhaps TRBD2 (5 bases). V lost 5 bases and J 8 bases, leaving 16 bases between the germline ends. This CDR3 has 14 amino acids. Germline loops: CDR1 SGHTA, CDR2 FQGTGA. CDR3 sequence (DNA): TGTGCCAGCAGCGACACACTAGGAACCCATGAGCAGTTCTTC. Protein sequence: CASSDTLGTHEQFF. Filled out from reference TRBV7-3 and TRBJ2-1, the complete variable domain reads GAGVSQTPSNKVTEKGKYVELRCDPISGHTALYWYRQSLGQGPEFLIYFQGTGAADDSGLPNDRFFAVRPEGSVSTLKIQRTERGDSAVYLCASSDTLGTHEQFFGPGTRLTVL.

The chain couples TRBV28 to TRBJ1-2; a possible D gene is TRBD1 (5 bases). The CDR3 contains 13 residues. The V gene's germline CDR1 is MDHEN and CDR2 SYDVKM. The V end was cut by 6 bases, the J end by 4 bases, with 12 bases between. CDR3 protein: CASRAGSRYGYTF. The CDR3 DNA sequence: TGTGCCAGCAGAGCAGGGTCACGCTATGGCTACACCTTC.

The rearrangement joins TRBV5-6 to TRBJ1-3, with D uncertain. There are 15 residues in the CDR3. Deletions cut 0 bases from V and 3 bases from J, with 10 bases between. Germline values: CDR1 SGHDT, CDR2 YYEEEE. CDR3 bases: TGTGCCAGCAGCTTGGGGCCGGGGAGTGGAAACACCATATATTTT. Translated, it gives CASSLGPGSGNTIYF.

The V and J genes are TRBV7-9 and TRBJ2-1, with D perhaps matching TRBD1 (5 bases). Germline-derived CDR1 and CDR2 are SEHNR and FQNEAQ (reference sequence). The CDR3 has 13 amino acids. V was trimmed by 11 bases and J by 4 bases, leaving 15 bases between them. The CDR3 DNA follows: TGTGCCGGTGGGGCTTCGCGTTACAATGAGCAGTTCTTC. It is translated as CAGGASRYNEQFF.

This clone was recorded once. The chain links TRBV5-1 to TRBJ1-2, with D perhaps TRBD1 (5 bases). The V end was cut by 1 base, the J end by 7 bases, with 14 bases between. The CDR3 is 14 amino acids. CDR1 is SGHRS and CDR2 is YFSETQ in the germline V gene. CDR3 sequence reads: CASSLQGREGGYTF. Written as DNA, the CDR3 is TGCGCCAGCAGCTTGCAGGGTAGAGAAGGTGGCTACACCTTC.

The V gene is TRBV25-1, the J gene TRBJ1-5, with TRBD1 matching over 7 bases. V was clipped by 7 bases and J by 7 bases; unmatched bases: 10. This CDR3 region has 14 residues. CDR1 and CDR2 (germline): MGHDK, SYGVNS. CDR3 sequence (DNA): TGTGCCAGCAACAGACAGGGAATAGGACAGCCCCAGCATTTT. The encoded protein is CASNRQGIGQPQHF.

This chain links TRBV7-3 with TRBJ2-1; D tentatively fits TRBD1 or TRBD2 (5 bases each). The CDR3 is made up of 15 amino acids. The V gene lost 6 bases and the J gene lost 6 bases, with 18 bases spanning the gap. Germline lookup yields CDR1 SGHTA and CDR2 FQGTGA. CDR3 coding DNA: TGTGCCAGCAGGCCCACCCCGGGGCATAGCAATGAGCAGTTCTTC. Residues: CASRPTPGHSNEQFF.

V and J are TRBV28 and TRBJ2-7; D not certain. Germline CDR1 MDHEN, CDR2 SYDVKM. V was pared by 4 bases and J by 3 bases, with 7 bases between. CDR3 length equals 12 residues. In DNA, the CDR3 is TGTGCCAGCAGTTCCGGATACTACGAGCAGTACTTC. It yields the protein CASSSGYYEQYF.

V and J are TRBV7-8 and TRBJ1-1; 7 bases map to TRBD1. Germline values: CDR1 SGHVS, CDR2 FQNEAQ. With 1 base clipped from V and 1 base from J, the junction kept 0 bases outside the gene matches. The CDR3 totals 14 residues. The CDR3 here is CASSLGQGNTEAFF. The CDR3 nucleotides are TGTGCCAGCAGCTTAGGACAGGGGAACACTGAAGCTTTCTTT.

The count of this clone is one. The genes are TRBV6-5 and TRBJ2-7; D is possibly TRBD2 (5 bases). V lost 6 bases and J 2 bases, leaving 17 bases between the germline ends. This CDR3 is 15 amino acids long. Germline values: CDR1 MNHEY, CDR2 SVGAGI. The CDR3 DNA reads as TGTGCCAGCAGGCTTCTGACGGGGTTGACCTACGAGCAGTACTTC. Its protein is CASRLLTGLTYEQYF.

This chain links TRBV5-4 with TRBJ2-5, with D tentatively TRBD1 or TRBD2 (5 bases each). The CDR3 contains 13 residues. V was shortened by 3 bases and J by 2 bases, with 8 bases between the two germline ends. Per germline, CDR1 SGHNT and CDR2 YYREEE (reference sequence). CDR3 protein: CASSWGFQETQYF. In DNA, the CDR3 is TGTGCCAGCAGCTGGGGGTTTCAAGAGACCCAGTACTTC.

The chain recombines TRBV7-9 with TRBJ2-2; 10 nucleotides align to TRBD2. CDR3 size: 16 residues. The germline CDR1 and CDR2 sequences are SEHNR and FQNEAQ (reference sequence). V trimming: 0 bases; J trimming: 5 bases; junction bases outside the gene matches: 3. CDR3 sequence: CASSLAAGGPTGELFF. CDR3 coding DNA: TGTGCCAGCAGCTTAGCAGCGGGAGGGCCGACCGGGGAGCTGTTTTTT.

The rearrangement joins TRBV10-1 to TRBJ2-5; the D call may be TRBD1 or TRBD2 (5 bases each). Germline assignment: CDR1 WNHNN and CDR2 SYGVQD (reference sequence). The CDR3 consists of 14 residues. V shed 3 bases and J shed 3 bases, with 11 bases lying between them. CDR3 in DNA: TGCGCCAGCAGTGATGGGGGTCCTGAAGAGACCCAGTACTTC. Translation: CASSDGGPEETQYF.

This clone appeared once. The rearrangement links TRBV28 to TRBJ2-7; D may be TRBD2 (5 bases). The CDR3 length is 14 residues. Germline V CDR1 and CDR2: MDHEN, SYDVKM. Trimming took 3 bases from V and 7 from J, leaving 16 bases between them. The DNA for the CDR3 is TGTGCCAGCAGTTTTGAGGCCCGAGGCGGGGAGCAGTACTTC. Its translation: CASSFEARGGEQYF.

The chain has TRBV19 and TRBJ2-1; perhaps TRBD2 as D (5 bases). Between the trimmed V and J ends, which lost 10 bases and 8 bases, there was a span of 15 bases. Germline loops: CDR1 LNHDA, CDR2 SQIVND (reference sequence). The CDR3 sequence is 12 residues long. CDR3: CATDSGFHEQFF. CDR3 DNA sequence: TGTGCCACAGATTCGGGGTTTCATGAGCAGTTCTTC.

This clone has more than one count but fewer than ten. The chain has TRBV29-1 and TRBJ2-5; D is uncertain. The V gene lost 4 bases and the J gene lost 2 bases, with 11 bases spanning the gap. From germline, CDR1 is SQVTM and CDR2 ANQGSEA. CDR3 size: 13 residues. The CDR3 coding sequence is TGCAGCGTTGGTAGAGCGACACAAGAGACCCAGTACTTC. Its translation: CSVGRATQETQYF. Full variable domain (outside the CDR3, taken from reference TRBV29-1 and TRBJ2-5): SAVISQKPSRDICQRGTSLTIQCQVDSQVTMMFWYRQQPGQSLTLIATANQGSEATYESGFVIDKFPISRPNLTFSTLTVSNMSPEDSSIYLCSVGRATQETQYFGPGTRLLVL.